This T cell receptor (beta chain) originates from a study of CD4+ T cells in melanoma. Study observations and caveats: A reported correlation linked neoantigen-specific CD4+ T cells to CD8+, macrophage and B cell function.

TCRdb keeps only in-frame clones here, not all; method: immunoSEQ multiplex PCR. The table shows around 100,000 clones, with roughly 90% occurring only once. The CDR3 length is 11 residues. Between the trimmed V and J ends, which lost 5 bases and 7 bases, there was a span of 8 bases. CDR1 and CDR2 from the germline V gene are SGHTA and FQGTGA. Concerning this clone itself: Antigen specificity is unknown.

Sequenced material: peripheral blood. The sequence came from a human donor with melanoma. The gene calls are TRBV7-3 and TRBJ1-1, with no clear D. CDR3 bases: TGTGCCAGCAGCCGTCAGGTTGAAGCTTTCTTT. This codes for CASSRQVEAFF.